This is a list of T cell receptor beta chains from one sample in a study of blood T cells in healthy people across ages. MiXCR was run by TCRdb on the 5' RACE reads, yielding one entry per CDR3 protein. This table holds some 760,000 distinct CDR3 sequences, more than 20% found once. This same sample was also part of a study on T cells of mothers and their children.

Material: blood. The receptor source for this set is a boy under 18 in good health. Each CDR3 is given with its conserved first and last residue. D genes are given only for firm matches. Clone size is stated in some rows and not others, as once, few, many or a class when expanded.

D	size	V	J	DNA	CDR3
TRBD1	few	TRBV5-5	TRBJ1-6	TGTGCCAGCAGCTTACAGGGGGCAATTTCACCCCTCCACTTT	CASSLQGAISPLHF
TRBD2	few	TRBV4-3	TRBJ2-7	TGCGCCAGCAGCCCAAGGGAGGGCTACGAGCAGTACTTC	CASSPREGYEQYF
TRBD2	few	TRBV7-9	TRBJ2-7	TGTGCCAGCAGCACTGGACTAGCTCACGAGCAGTACTTC	CASSTGLAHEQYF
-	-	TRBV20-1	TRBJ2-7	TGCAGTGCTAGGAGTCCCGTAGCCTACGAGCAGTACTTC	CSARSPVAYEQYF
TRBD2	-	TRBV28	TRBJ2-1	TGTGCCAGCAAACAGGCTAGCGGGTCTGACAATGAGCAGTTCTTC	CASKQASGSDNEQFF
TRBD2	few	TRBV28	TRBJ2-4	TGTGCCAGCGGGGGGGGGACCAAAAACATTCAGTACTTC	CASGGGTKNIQYF
TRBD1	-	TRBV5-1	TRBJ1-4	TGCGCCAGCCGCCGGACAGGGGTTTATGAAAAACTGTTTTTT	CASRRTGVYEKLFF
TRBD2	once	TRBV28	TRBJ2-7	TGTGCCAGCAGTAGAGCGGGAGAGACCTACGAGCAGTACTTC	CASSRAGETYEQYF
TRBD1	-	TRBV9	TRBJ2-7	TGTGCCAGCAGCTTAGACGGACAGGGCCACGAGCAGTACTTC	CASSLDGQGHEQYF
TRBD2	many	TRBV7-2	TRBJ2-7	TGTGCCAGCAGCTTATCCGGTGGGGGGGACGAGCAGTACTTC	CASSLSGGGDEQYF
TRBD1	-	TRBV12-3/TRBV12-4	TRBJ2-1	TGTGCCAGCAGTTGGACAGGGACCAATGAGCAGTTCTTC	CASSWTGTNEQFF
-	few	TRBV20-1	TRBJ2-5	TGCAGTGCTAGCGTCCTTTCCCTAGGGGTCCCGGAGACCCAGTACTTC	CSASVLSLGVPETQYF
-	few	TRBV6-5	TRBJ1-2	TGTACCAGCAGTATGACAGTTAACTATGGCTACACCTTC	CTSSMTVNYGYTF
TRBD2	few	TRBV20-1	TRBJ2-3	TGCAGTGCCCTTAGCGGGGGGCGCACAGATACGCAGTATTTT	CSALSGGRTDTQYF
TRBD1	-	TRBV7-2	TRBJ1-4	TGTGCCAGCAGCTCTCAGGGGACAGGGTATGAAAAACTGTTTTTT	CASSSQGTGYEKLFF
-	-	TRBV29-1	TRBJ2-2	TGCAGCGTTGGATCCAGGGAAGTCGGGGAGCTGTTTTTT	CSVGSREVGELFF
TRBD2	-	TRBV5-8	TRBJ2-1	TGTGCCAGCAGCTTGGAGACTAGCGGGTTTAATGAGCAGTTCTTC	CASSLETSGFNEQFF